This TCR beta chain came from a study of CD8+CD57+ T cells in acquired aplastic anemia. Turning to the study itself: Sorted cells (CD4+ and CD8+) yielded DNA amounts that averaged around 3.5 ug.

All sequencing subjects had displayed CD8+CD57+ cell expansion on flow cytometry. Each patient carried a diagnosis of severe acquired aplastic anemia. Whole-study findings and limits: Simpson's diversity of CD8+ cells was not significantly different in patients compared with controls.

The CDR3 length is 12 residues. Trimming removed 0 bases from V and 4 bases from J, with 4 bases in between. CDR1 GTSNPN and CDR2 SVGIG come from the germline V gene (reference sequence). Template material for TCR beta VDJ and CDR3 profiling consisted of genomic DNA. TCRdb reanalysed the reads using MiXCR and keeps one entry per CDR3 protein. Among 150,000 to 200,000 distinct CDR3 sequences listed, about 50% were seen once. Remarks on this clonotype: Its matching antigen is unknown. The CDR3 does not end in the conserved phenylalanine or tryptophan, so this is likely a read error.

The material sequenced was sorted CD4+, CD8+, or CD8+CD57+ T cells (not recorded which) from PBMCs. The sequence was obtained from a human donor with aplastic anemia. V usage is TRBV30 and J usage is TRBJ1-3; no clear D gene. The CDR3 coding sequence is TGTGCCTGGAGTGTATCCGGAAACACCATATATCTT. Residues: CAWSVSGNTIYL.